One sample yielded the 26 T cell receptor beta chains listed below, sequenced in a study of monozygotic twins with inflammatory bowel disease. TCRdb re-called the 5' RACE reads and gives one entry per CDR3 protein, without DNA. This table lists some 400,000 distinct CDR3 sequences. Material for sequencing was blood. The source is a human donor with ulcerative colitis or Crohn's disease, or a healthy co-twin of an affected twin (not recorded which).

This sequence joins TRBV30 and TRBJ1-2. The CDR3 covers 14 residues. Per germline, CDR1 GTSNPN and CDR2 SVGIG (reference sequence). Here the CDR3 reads CAWSVRHLVYGYTF.

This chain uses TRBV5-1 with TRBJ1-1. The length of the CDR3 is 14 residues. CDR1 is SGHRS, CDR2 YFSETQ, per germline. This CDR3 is CASSPQRMNTEAFF.

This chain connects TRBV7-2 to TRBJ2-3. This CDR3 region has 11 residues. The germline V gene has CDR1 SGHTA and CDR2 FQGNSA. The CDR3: CASGFPDTQYF.

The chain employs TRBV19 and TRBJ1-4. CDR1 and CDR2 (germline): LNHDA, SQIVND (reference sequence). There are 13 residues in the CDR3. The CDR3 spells CASSMSTTEKLFF.

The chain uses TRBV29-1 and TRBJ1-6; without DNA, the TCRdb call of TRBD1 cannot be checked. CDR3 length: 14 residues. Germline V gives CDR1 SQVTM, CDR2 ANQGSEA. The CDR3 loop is CSAGDSSSGSPLHF.

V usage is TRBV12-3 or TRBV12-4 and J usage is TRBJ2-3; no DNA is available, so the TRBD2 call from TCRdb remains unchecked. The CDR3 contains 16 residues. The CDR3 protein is CASRGGLVGPTDTQYF.

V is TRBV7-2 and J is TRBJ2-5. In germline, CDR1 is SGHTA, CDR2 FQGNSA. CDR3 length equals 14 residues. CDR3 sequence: CASGHLETRETQYF.

The CDR3 loop reads CASSPGVETQQYF. This rearrangement joins TRBV4-2 to TRBJ2-7; lacking DNA, the TRBD1 call made by TCRdb goes unchecked. This CDR3 has 13 amino acids. CDR1 and CDR2 from the germline V gene are LGHNA and YNFKEQ.

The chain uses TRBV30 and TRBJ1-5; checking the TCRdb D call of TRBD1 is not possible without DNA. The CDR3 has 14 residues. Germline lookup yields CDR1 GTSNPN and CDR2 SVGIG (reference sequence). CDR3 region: CAWSVGTVNQPQHF. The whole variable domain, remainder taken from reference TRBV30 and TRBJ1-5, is SQTIHQWPATLVQPVGSPLSLECTVEGTSNPNLYWYRQAAGRGLQLLFYSVGIGQISSEVPQNLSASRPQDRQFILSSKKLLLSDSGFYLCAWSVGTVNQPQHFGDGTRLSIL.

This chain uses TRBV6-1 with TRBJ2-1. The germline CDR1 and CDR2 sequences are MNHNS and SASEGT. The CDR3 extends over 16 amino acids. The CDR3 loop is CASRPYLSISYNEQFF.

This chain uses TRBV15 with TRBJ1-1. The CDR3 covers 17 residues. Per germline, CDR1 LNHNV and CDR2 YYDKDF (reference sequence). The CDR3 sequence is CATSRDLGTTKGTEAFF.

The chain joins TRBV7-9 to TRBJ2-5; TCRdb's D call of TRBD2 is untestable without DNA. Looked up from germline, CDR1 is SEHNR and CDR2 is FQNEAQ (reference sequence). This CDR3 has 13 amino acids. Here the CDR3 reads CASSLYGEETQYF. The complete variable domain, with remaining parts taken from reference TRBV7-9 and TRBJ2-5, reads DTGVSQNPRHKITKRGQNVTFRCDPISEHNRLYWYRQTLGQGPEFLTYFQNEAQLEKSRLLSDRFSAERPKGSFSTLEIQRTEQGDSAMYLCASSLYGEETQYFGPGTRLLVL.

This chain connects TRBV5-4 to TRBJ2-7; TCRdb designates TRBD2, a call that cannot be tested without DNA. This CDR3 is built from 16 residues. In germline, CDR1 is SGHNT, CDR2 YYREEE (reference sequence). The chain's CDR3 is CASSLGGGQTSLEQYF.

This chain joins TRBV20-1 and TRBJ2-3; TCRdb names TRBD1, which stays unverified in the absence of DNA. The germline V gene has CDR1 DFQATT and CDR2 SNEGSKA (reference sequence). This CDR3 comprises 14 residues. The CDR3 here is CSARLETGPDTQYF.

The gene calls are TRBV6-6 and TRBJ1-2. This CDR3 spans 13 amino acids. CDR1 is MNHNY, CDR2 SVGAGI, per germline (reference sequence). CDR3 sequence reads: CASSPAGRDGYTF.

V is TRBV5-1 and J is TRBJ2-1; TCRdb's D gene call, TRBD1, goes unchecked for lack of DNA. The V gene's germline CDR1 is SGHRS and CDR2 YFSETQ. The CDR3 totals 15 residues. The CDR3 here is CASSLAPQGYNEQFF. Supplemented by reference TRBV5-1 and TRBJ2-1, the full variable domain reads KAGVTQTPRYLIKTRGQQVTLSCSPISGHRSVSWYQQTPGQGLQFLFEYFSETQRNKGNFPGRFSGRQFSNSRSEMNVSTLELGDSALYLCASSLAPQGYNEQFFGPGTRLTVL.

CDR3 protein: CSSSPLAGRYTEAFF. V and J are TRBV18 and TRBJ1-1; absent DNA, TCRdb's TRBD1 call cannot be checked. The V gene's germline CDR1 is KGHSH and CDR2 LQKENI. The length of the CDR3 is 15 residues. Full variable domain (rest looked up from reference TRBV18 and TRBJ1-1): NAGVMQNPRHLVRRRGQEARLRCSPMKGHSHVYWYRQLPEEGLKFMVYLQKENIIDESGMPKERFSAEFPKEGPSILRIQQVVRGDSAAYFCSSSPLAGRYTEAFFGQGTRLTVV.

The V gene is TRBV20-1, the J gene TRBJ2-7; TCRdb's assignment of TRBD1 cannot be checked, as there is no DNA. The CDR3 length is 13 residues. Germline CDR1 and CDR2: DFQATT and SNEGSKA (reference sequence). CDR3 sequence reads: CSARERTFYEQYF.

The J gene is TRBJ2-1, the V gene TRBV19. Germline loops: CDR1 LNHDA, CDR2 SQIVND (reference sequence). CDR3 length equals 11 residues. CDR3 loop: CASTHFNEQFF.

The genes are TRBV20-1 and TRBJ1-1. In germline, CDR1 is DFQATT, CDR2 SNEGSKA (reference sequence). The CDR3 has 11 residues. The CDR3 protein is CSARREVGAFF.

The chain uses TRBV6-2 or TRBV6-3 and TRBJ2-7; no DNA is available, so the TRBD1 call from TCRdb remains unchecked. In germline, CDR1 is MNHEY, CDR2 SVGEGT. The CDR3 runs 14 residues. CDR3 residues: CASRDARSNYEQYF.

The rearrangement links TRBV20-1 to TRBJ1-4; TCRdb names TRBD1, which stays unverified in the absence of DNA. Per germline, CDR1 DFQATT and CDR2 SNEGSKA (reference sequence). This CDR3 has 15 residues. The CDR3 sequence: CSARDGRVGDEKLFF.

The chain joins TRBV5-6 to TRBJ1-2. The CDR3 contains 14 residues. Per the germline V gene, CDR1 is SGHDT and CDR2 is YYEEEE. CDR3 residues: CASSFIRVNYGYTF.

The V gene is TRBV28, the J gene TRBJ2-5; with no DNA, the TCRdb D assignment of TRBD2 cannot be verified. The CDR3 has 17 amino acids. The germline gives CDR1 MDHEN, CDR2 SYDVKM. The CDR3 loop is CASRGLASTTRQETQYF.

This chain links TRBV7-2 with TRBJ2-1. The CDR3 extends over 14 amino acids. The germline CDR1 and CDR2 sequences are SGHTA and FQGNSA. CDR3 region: CASSLGQFANEQFF.

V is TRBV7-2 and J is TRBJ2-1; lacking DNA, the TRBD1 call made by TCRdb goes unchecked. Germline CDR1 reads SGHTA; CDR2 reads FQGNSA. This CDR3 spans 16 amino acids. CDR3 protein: CACSPGDRLSLNEQFF.